The clone carrying this T cell receptor (beta chain) was seen many times. RNA transcripts provided the source from which TCR beta CDR3 regions were amplified. Primed by the HTBI set, a first-round RT-PCR was run on the TCR CDR3. TCRdb independently ran MiXCR on the multiplex PCR reads; one entry per CDR3 protein. The data show more than 300,000 distinct CDR3 sequences, about 18% seen once. V dropped 3 bases and J dropped 3 bases, with 23 bases sitting between them. The germline gives CDR1 DFQATT, CDR2 SNEGSKA (reference sequence). The CDR3 is made up of 17 amino acids. The sample comes from a study of T cells in Graves' hyperthyroidism and ophthalmopathy.

Sequencing used blood. This TCR derives from a woman aged 25 to 39 with Graves' hyperthyroidism that later progressed to Graves' ophthalmopathy. The chain couples TRBV20-1 to TRBJ1-2; a weak D match, TRBD1 (5 bases). The CDR3 region is CSASRAGRPQNYYGYTF. DNA of the CDR3: TGCAGTGCTAGTCGGGCAGGGCGCCCCCAGAACTACTATGGCTACACCTTC.